The clone carrying this T cell receptor (beta chain) occurred many times. V gave up 1 base and J gave up 4 bases, with 10 bases separating them. Germline values: CDR1 DFQATT, CDR2 SNEGSKA (reference sequence). The CDR3 sequence is 13 residues long. The entry originates in a study of T-cell reconstitution after alpha-beta-depleted transplantation in children. Unique molecular identifiers tagged the TCRbeta library. TCRdb independently ran MiXCR on the PCR reads; one entry per CDR3 protein. The repertoire consists of around 92,000 distinct CDR3 sequences, with over 9% occurring once and the leading ten covering 11% to 15%.

This chain uses TRBV20-1 with TRBJ1-1; a possible D gene is TRBD1 (5 bases). The TCR was taken from a human donor who donated a stem cell graft to a child with inherited bone marrow failure. Sequences were derived from PBMCs from the stem cell graft donor, sampled from the stem cell graft. The CDR3 DNA reads TGCAGTGCTAGAGGGACATTAACCACTGAAGCTTTCTTT. It codes for CSARGTLTTEAFF.